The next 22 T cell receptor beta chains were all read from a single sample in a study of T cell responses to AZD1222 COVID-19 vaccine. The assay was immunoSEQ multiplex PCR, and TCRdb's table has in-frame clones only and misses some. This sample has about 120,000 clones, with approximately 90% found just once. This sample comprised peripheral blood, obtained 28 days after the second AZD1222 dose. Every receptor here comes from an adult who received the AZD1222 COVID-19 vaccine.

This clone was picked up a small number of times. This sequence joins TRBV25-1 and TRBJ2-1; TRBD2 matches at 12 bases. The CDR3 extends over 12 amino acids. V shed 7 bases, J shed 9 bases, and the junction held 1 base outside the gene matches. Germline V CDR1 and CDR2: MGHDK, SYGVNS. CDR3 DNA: TGTGCCAGCACTAGCGGGAGGGGTGAGCAGTTCTTC. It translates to CASTSGRGEQFF.

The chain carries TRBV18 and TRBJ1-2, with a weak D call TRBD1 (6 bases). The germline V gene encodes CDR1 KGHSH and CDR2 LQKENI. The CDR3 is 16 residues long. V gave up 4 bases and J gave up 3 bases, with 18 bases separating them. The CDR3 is CASSRLGGGRDYGYTF. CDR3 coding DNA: TGTGCCAGCTCACGTCTAGGAGGGGGGAGAGACTATGGCTACACCTTC.

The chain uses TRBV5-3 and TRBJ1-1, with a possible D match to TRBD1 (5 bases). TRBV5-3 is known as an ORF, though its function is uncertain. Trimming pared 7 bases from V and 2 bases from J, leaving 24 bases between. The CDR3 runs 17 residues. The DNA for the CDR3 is TGTGCCAGAGACTACCCCTTTCAAGAGGGGTCAAACACTGAAGCTTTCTTT. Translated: CARDYPFQEGSNTEAFF.

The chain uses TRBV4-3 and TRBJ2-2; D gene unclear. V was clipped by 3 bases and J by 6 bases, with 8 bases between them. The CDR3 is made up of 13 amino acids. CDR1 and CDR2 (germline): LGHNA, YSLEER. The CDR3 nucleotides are TGCGCCAGCAGCCAGCCGACATCCGGGGAGCTGTTTTTT. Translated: CASSQPTSGELFF.

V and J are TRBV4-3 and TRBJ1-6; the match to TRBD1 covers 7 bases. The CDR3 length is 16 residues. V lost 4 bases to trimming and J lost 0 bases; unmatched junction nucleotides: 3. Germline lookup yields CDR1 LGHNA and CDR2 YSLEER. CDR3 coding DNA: TGCGCCAGCAGCCTGGACAGGAGCTCCTATAATTCACCCCTCCACTTT. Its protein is CASSLDRSSYNSPLHF.

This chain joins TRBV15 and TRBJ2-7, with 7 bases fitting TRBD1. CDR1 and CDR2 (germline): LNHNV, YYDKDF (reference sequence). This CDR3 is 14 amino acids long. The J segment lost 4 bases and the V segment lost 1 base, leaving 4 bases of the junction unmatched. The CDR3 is CATSRVGGPYEQYF. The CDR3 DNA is TGTGCCACCAGCAGAGTAGGGGGCCCATACGAGCAGTACTTC.

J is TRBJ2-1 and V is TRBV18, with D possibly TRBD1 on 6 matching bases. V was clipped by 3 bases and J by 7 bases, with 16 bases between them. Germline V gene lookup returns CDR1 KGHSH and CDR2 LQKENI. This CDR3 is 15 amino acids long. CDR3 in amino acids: CASSPSLKGENEQFF. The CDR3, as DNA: TGTGCCAGCTCACCCTCTCTGAAGGGGGAGAATGAGCAGTTCTTC.

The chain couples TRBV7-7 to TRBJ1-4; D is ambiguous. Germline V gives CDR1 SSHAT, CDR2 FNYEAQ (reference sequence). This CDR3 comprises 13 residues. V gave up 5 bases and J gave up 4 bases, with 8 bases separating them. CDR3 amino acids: CASSLRGNEKLFF. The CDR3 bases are TGTGCCAGCAGCCTCCGGGGTAATGAAAAACTGTTTTTT.

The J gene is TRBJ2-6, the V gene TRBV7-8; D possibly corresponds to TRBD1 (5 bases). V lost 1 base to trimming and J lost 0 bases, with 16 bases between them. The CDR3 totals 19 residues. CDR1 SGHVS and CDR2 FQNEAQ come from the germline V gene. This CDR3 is CASSLVGPGIRSGANVLTF. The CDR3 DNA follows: TGTGCCAGCAGCTTAGTTGGTCCAGGGATTCGCTCTGGGGCCAACGTCCTGACTTTC.

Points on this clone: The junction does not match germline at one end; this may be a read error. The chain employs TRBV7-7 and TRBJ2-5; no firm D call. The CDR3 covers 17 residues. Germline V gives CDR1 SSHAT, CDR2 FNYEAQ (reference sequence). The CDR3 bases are TGTGCTAGCAGCTCGCTGTTAGGCCCGAGCCCCGAAGAGACCCAGTACTTC. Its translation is CASSSLLGPSPEETQYF.

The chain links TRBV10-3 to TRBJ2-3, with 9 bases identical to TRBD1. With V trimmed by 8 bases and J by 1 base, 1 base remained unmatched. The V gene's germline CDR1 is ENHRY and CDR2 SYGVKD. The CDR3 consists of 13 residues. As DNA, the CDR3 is TGTGCCATCCGGGACAGGGGCACAGATACGCAGTATTTT. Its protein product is CAIRDRGTDTQYF.

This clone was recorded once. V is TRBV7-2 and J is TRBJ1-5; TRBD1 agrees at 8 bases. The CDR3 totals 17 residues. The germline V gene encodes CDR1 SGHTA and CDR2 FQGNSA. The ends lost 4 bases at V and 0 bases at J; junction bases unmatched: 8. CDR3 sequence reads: CASSSRDRSYSNQPQHF. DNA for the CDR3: TGTGCCAGCAGCTCAAGGGACAGGAGCTATAGCAATCAGCCCCAGCATTTT.

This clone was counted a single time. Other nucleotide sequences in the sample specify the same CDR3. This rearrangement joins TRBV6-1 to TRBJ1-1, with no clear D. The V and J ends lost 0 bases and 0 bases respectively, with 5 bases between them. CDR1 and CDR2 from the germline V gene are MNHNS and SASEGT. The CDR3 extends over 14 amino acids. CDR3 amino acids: CASSEAGMNTEAFF. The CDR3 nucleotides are TGTGCCAGCAGTGAAGCGGGCATGAACACTGAAGCTTTCTTT.

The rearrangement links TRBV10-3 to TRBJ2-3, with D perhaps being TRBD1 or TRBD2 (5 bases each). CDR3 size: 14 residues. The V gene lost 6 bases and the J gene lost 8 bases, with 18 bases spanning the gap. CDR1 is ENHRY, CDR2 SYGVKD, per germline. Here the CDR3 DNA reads TGTGCCATCAGCCGGGACGGAAACGGCGGTACGCAGTATTTT. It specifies CAISRDGNGGTQYF.

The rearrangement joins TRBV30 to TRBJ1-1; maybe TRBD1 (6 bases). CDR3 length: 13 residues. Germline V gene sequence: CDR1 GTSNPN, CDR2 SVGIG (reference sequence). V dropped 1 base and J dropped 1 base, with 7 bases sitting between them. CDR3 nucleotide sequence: TGTGCCTGGAGTGCACAGGGGAACACTGAAGCTTTCTTT. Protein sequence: CAWSAQGNTEAFF.

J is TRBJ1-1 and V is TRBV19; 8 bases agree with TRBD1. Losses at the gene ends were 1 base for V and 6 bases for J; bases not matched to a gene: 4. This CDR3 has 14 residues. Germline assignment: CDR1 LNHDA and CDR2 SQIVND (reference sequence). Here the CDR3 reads CASSIVAGGPEAFF. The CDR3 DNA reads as TGTGCCAGTAGTATAGTAGCAGGGGGCCCTGAAGCTTTCTTT.

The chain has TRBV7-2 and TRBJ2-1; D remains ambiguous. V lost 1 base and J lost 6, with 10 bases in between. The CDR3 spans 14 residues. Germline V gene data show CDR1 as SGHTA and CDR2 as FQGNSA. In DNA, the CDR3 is TGTGCCAGCAGCTTAGTGCAGAAATCCAATGAGCAGTTCTTC. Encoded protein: CASSLVQKSNEQFF.

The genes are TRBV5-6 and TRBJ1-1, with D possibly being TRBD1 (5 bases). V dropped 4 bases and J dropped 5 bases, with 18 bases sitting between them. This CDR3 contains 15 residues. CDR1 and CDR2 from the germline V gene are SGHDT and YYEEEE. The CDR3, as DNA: TGTGCCAGCAGCCCCCTTGAACAGGATTGGACTGAAGCTTTCTTT. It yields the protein CASSPLEQDWTEAFF.

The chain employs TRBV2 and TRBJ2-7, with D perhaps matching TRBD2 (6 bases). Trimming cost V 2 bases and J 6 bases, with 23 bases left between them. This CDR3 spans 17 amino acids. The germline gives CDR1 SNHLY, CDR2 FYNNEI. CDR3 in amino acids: CASSETGPRGYGSEQYF. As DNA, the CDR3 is TGTGCCAGCAGTGAAACGGGCCCCCGGGGGTATGGATCCGAGCAGTACTTC.

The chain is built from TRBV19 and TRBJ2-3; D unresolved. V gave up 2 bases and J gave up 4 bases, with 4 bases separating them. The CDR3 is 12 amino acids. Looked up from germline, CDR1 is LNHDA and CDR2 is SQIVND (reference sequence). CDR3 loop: CASSIRADTQYF. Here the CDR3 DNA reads TGTGCCAGTAGTATAAGAGCAGATACGCAGTATTTT.

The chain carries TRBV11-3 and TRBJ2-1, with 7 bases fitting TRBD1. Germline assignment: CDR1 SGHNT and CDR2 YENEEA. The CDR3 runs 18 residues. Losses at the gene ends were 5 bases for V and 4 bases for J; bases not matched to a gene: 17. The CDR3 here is CASSTGLLRDSLYNEQFF. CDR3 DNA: TGTGCCAGCAGCACCGGCCTTCTCCGGGACAGCTTGTACAATGAGCAGTTCTTC.

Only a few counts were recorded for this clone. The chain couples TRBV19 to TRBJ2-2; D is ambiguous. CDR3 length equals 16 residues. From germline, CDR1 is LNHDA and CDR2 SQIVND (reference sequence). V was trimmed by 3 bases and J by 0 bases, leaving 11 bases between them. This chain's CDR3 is CASSIGAGTNTGELFF. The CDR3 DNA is TGTGCCAGTAGTATTGGTGCAGGTACGAACACCGGGGAGCTGTTTTTT.